This T cell receptor (beta chain) was found in a study of blood T cell repertoires in COVID-19. Overall study: PBMCs, B-cell-depleted T cells, or T cells provided the cDNA or gDNA that made up the material.

Original data processing: For nucleated cells, counts were estimated from reference gene primer amplification. Profiled with immunoSEQ multiplex PCR; TCRdb holds only in-frame clones, not every one. V, J and clone size are taken as reported in that table, and D and trimming were inferred from the DNA itself. Among about 200,000 clones listed, 80% were seen once. About this clone itself: Other nucleotide sequences from this sample produce the same CDR3.

The material sequenced was peripheral blood. The clonotype originates from a human donor in a cohort sampled during active COVID-19.

CDR3 nucleotides: TGTGCCAGCAGCGTAGCAGGGACAGGGGGTGAGCAGTACTTC. It translates to CASSVAGTGGEQYF. This chain links TRBV9 with TRBJ2-7, with TRBD1 matching over 11 bases. CDR3 length: 14 residues. The ends lost 0 bases at V and 7 bases at J; junction bases unmatched: 3. Germline CDR1 and CDR2: SGDLS and YYNGEE.